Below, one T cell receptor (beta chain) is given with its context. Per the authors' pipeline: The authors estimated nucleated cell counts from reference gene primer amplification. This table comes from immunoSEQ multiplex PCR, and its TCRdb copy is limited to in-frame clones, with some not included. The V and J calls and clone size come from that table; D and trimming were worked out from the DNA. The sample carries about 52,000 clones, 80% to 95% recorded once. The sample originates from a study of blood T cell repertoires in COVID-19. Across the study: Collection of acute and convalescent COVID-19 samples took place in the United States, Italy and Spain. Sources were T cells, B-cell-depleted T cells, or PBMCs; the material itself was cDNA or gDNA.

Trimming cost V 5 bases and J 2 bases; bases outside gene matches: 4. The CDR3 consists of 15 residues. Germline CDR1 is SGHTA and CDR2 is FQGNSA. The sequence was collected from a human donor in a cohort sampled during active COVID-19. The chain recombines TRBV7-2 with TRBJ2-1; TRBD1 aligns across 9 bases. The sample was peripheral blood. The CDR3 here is CASSAGQGTYNEQFF. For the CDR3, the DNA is TGTGCCAGCAGCGCCGGACAGGGGACCTACAATGAGCAGTTCTTC.